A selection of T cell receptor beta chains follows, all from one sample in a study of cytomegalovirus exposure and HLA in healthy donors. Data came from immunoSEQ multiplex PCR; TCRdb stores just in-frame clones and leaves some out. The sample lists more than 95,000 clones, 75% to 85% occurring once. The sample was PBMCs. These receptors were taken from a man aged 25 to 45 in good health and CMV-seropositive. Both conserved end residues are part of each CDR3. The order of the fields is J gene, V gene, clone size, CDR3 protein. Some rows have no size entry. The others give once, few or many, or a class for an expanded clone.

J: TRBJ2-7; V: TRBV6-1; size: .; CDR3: CASSDGQYEQYF
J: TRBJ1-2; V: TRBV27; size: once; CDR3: CASSYSTGPLYGYTF
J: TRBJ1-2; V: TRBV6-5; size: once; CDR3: CASSYSSALGYTF
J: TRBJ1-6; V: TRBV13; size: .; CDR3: CASRFDINSPLHF
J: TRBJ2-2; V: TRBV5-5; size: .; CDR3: CASNLRQGGTGELFF
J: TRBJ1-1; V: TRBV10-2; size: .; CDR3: CASSERTGGLAMAFF
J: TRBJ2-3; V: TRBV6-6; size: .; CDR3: CASSPGTAIGDTQYF
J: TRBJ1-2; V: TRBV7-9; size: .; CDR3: CASSFGREEDYGYTF
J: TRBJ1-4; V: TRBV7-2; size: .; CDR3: CASSLFRGRGEKLFF
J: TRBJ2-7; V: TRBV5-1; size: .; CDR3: CASSLGDRGVEQYF
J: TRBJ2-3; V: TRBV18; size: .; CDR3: CASSTGVVQDTQYF
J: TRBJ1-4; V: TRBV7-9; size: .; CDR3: CASSLVREEKLFF
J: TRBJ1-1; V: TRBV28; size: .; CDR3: CASLSPGQGRNTEAFF
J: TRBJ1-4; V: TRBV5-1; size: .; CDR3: CASSTQTGRHEKLFF
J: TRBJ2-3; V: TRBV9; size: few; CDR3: CASSVSAGTTDTQYF
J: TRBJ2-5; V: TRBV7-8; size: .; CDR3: CASSFDLAEETQYF
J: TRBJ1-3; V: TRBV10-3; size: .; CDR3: CAISGPGGVSSGNTIYF
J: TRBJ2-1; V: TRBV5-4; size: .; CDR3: CASSRTSGGYNEQFF
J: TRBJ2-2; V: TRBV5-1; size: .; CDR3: CASSLPGGQTGELFF
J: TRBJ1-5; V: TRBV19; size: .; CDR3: CASSKVQQLYNQPQHF
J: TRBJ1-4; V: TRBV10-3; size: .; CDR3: CAISEESGANEKLFF
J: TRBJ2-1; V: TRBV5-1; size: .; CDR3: CASSPSGAGLGENEQFF
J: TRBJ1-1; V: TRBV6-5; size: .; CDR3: CASSRQGIEAFF
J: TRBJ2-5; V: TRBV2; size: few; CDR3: CASRSGAGGETQYF
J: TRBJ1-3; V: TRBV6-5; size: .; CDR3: CASIEEGGNTIYF
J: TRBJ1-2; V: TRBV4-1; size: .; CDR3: CASSQDQGNYGYTF
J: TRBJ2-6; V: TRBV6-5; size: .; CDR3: CASSSLTGDGANVLTF
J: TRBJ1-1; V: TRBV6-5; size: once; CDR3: CASSYSTGGEAFF
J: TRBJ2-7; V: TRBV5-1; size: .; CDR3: CASSLADRYEQYF
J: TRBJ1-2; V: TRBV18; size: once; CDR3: CASSPDSLLGYGYTF
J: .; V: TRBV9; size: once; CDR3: CASSLGSGGEYEQYF
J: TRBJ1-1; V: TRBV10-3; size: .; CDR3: CAIKGEGTEAFF
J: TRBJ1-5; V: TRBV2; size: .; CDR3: CASSTGQKNQPQHF
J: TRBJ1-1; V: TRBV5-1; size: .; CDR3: CASSTGQGSATEAFF
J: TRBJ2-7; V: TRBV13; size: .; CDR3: CASSVIYEQYF
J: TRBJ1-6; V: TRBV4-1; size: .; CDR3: CASSQGTRGNSPLHF
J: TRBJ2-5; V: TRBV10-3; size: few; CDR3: CAISESVWDRGHQETQYF